This TCR beta chain comes out of a study of OX40 agonist ivuxolimab in advanced cancers. Turning to the study itself: Prior anti-PD-1, anti-PD-L1 or anti-CTLA-4 therapy did not bar entry, and 30% to 40% had some.

CDR3 length: 17 residues. Per germline, CDR1 LNHDA and CDR2 SQIVND (reference sequence). V dropped 5 bases and J dropped 1; count of bases not matched to a gene: 12. Libraries were prepared by immunoSEQ multiplex PCR; TCRdb keeps only in-frame clonotypes and omits some of them. The sample shows tens of thousands of clones, about 88% of them seen only once. As regards this clone: The antigen remains undetermined.

Sampling times: baseline, cycle 4 day 1, cycle 7 day 1. Overall study findings and caveats: Also showing low normalized T-cell clonal expansion were some of the nonresponders. Clonal expansion in partial responders at 0.1-3.0 mg/kg ranked among the lowest.

This TCR was sampled from an adult with an advanced solid tumor such as melanoma, head and neck, liver or kidney cancer. The starting material was CD4+ or CD8+ T cells sorted from blood, obtained in a trial of the OX40 agonist ivuxolimab. V gene TRBV19 combines with J gene TRBJ2-3, with 7 nucleotides matching TRBD2. CDR3 in DNA: TGTGCCAGTAGTCGAAAGATCTTGGCGGGAGGCACAGATACGCAGTATTTT. Translation: CASSRKILAGGTDTQYF.